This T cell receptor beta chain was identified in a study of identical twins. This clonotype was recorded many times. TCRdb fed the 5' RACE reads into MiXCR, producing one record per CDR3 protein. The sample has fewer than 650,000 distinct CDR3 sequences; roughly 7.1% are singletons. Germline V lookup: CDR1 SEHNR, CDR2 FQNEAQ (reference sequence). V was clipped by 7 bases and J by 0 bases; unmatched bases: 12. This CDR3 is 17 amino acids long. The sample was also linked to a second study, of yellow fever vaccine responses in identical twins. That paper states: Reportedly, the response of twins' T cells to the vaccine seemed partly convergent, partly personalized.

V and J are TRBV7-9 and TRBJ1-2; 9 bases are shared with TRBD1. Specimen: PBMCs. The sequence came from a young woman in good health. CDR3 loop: CASTSWGQGEANYGYTF. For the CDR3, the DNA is TGTGCCAGCACCTCCTGGGGACAGGGCGAAGCTAACTATGGCTACACCTTC.